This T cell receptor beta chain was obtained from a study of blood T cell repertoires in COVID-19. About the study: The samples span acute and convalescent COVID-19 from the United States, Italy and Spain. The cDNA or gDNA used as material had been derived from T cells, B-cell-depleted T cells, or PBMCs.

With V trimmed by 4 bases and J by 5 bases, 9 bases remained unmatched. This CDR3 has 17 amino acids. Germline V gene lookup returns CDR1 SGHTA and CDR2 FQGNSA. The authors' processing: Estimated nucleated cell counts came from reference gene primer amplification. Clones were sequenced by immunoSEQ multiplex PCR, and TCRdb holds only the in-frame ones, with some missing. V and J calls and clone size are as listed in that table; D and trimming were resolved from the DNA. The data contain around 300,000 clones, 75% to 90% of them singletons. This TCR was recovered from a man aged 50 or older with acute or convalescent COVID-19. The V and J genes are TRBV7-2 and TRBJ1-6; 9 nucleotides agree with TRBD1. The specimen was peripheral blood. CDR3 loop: CASSSGTGTGNNSPLHF. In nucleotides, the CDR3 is TGTGCCAGCAGCTCCGGGACAGGGACGGGGAATAATTCACCCCTCCACTTT. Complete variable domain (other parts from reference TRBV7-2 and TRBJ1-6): GAGVSQSPSNKVTEKGKDVELRCDPISGHTALYWYRQSLGQGLEFLIYFQGNSAPDKSGLPSDRFSAERTGGSVSTLTIQRTQQEDSAVYLCASSSGTGTGNNSPLHFGNGTRLTVT.